This T cell receptor beta chain is from a study of T-cell memory formation after mild COVID-19. Study observations and caveats: There was a balanced CD4/CD8 profile in clones contracting day 15 to 85, and later expanders leaned CD4+. Contracting CD4+ clones were located mainly in CM and EM, and CD8+ clones in EMRA.

TCR alpha and TCR beta cDNA libraries carrying sample barcodes and UMIs were produced by 5'RACE using constant-segment primers. Each CDR3 protein is one row after TCRdb ran MiXCR on the 5' RACE reads. Found here are 110,000 to 150,000 distinct CDR3 sequences, roughly 24% of them singletons; the top ten hold around 24%. This clonotype has only a few counts. Its antigen remains unknown. The source material was PBMCs or a T cell subset sorted from them (not recorded which). The clonotype originates from an adult woman who had mild COVID-19 (a few samples of this study predate the infection). Cell type and time point are not known.

The CDR3 DNA is TGCGCCAGCAGAGGAGCGGGTCAATACAATGAGCAGTTCTTC. Protein sequence: CASRGAGQYNEQFF. This chain joins TRBV4-3 and TRBJ2-1; tentatively, D is TRBD2 (6 bases). The CDR3 covers 14 residues. V was trimmed by 6 bases and J by 4 bases, leaving 13 bases between them. CDR1 is LGHNA and CDR2 is YSLEER in the germline V gene.